This T cell receptor (beta chain) came from a study of blood T cell repertoires in COVID-19. V was cut by 4 bases and J by 7 bases, with 20 bases left in between. The germline V gene encodes CDR1 SGHDT and CDR2 YYEEEE. This CDR3 is 15 amino acids long. Method: immunoSEQ multiplex PCR; TCRdb's copy keeps in-frame clones and lacks some. The sample carries around 150,000 clones, about 72% recorded once. The chain is built from TRBV5-6 and TRBJ1-1, with D possibly TRBD1 on 5 matching bases. The source material was peripheral blood. The origin of this receptor is a man aged 55 to 70 who had recovered from COVID-19. The CDR3, as DNA: TGTGCCAGCAGCCGTTACTCTTTGCGACAGTTTGAAGCTTTCTTT. This codes for CASSRYSLRQFEAFF.